The present T cell receptor beta chain was sequenced within a study of blood T cells in healthy people across ages (dated by TCRdb to about 2015). About the study as a whole: In model experiments, template switching captured about one uniquely barcoded TCR beta cDNA molecule for every two T cells. The donors were divided into four age groups: young (average around 17 years), middle-aged (around 41), aged (approximately 64) and long-lived (around 87). To avoid experimental bias, donors of different ages were distributed randomly across sequencing lanes. The study analyzed two additional independent replicas of 1 million unique cDNA reads from the same blood draw for two donors, one aged 18 to 30 and one aged 80 or older. Using deep sequencing normalized with unique cDNA molecular identifiers, the study measured how TCR beta repertoire diversity changes with age.

This clonotype was recorded many times. No antigen is known for it. Base qualities are not recorded, but no much larger clone differs from it by a single base. Donors were a few dozen systemically healthy Caucasian individuals from Russia aged roughly 6 to 95 years. Each donor gave ten milliliters of peripheral blood, collected into EDTA-treated Vacutainer tubes. Ficoll-Paque density-gradient centrifugation was used to isolate PBMCs, with at least 7 million per sample. Total RNA, at least 5.5 micrograms per sample, was extracted from PBMCs with Trizol reagent. Naive CD45RAhigh/CD27high T cell percentages were measured by flow cytometry on a PBMC aliquot from every donor. The receptor library was made with 5' RACE. The run used an Illumina HiSeq 2500. A second PCR of roughly 7 to 11 cycles was performed with a sample-barcoded 5' primer and a J-beta primer mix. A template-switch 5' adaptor carrying 12 random nucleotides introduced a unique molecular identifier onto each TCR beta cDNA molecule. At least 3 million CDR3-containing paired-end reads were obtained from each sample. The Mint cDNA synthesis kit, primed by a TRBC-specific oligonucleotide, was used to synthesize first-strand cDNA from all RNA. Following uracil-DNA glycosylase treatment, all cDNA underwent a first 18-cycle PCR with the universal primers M1SS and BC2_uni_R. Per the source publication's procedure: Normalization of each sample was performed by random selection of 1 million high-quality reads, each carrying a distinct molecular identifier. Reads sharing molecular identifiers were discarded rather than binned into consensus sequences. MiTCR, run with a Q25 quality threshold and the strictest error-elimination algorithm, handled CDR3 identification, clonotype clustering and error correction. A nonparametric unseen species model with Euler transformation was used to estimate lower-bound total TCR beta diversity. Starting from the raw public reads, TCRdb applied fastp trimming at Q25, assembled clones with MiXCR and retained in-frame beta chains. Rows matching on CDR3 protein sequence are summarized as one entry with the most common DNA and genes. The V and J calls reflect TCRdb's pipeline rather than the authors' work. The sample records 600,000 or so distinct CDR3 sequences, approximately 30% of which are singletons. The ten largest clonotypes hold around 14% of the sample.

Paper-wide results and their limitations: The percentage of naive T cells measured by flow cytometry correlated strongly with observed TCR beta diversity. Because donor CMV infection status was unknown, age-related changes in expanded clonotypes were potentially confounded. The long-lived group showed more naive CD4+ T cells, fewer expanded clones and increased TCR diversity than the aged group, suggesting age selection. Observed TCR beta diversity per million T cells fell roughly linearly with age, and a significant reduction was already apparent by age around 40. Bulk unsorted PBMC profiling prevented conclusive comparison of naive and antigen-experienced compartments. Total diversity estimates from one million sequenced T cells were considered lower bounds and underestimates.

From a lookup of the germline V gene (reference sequence), CDR1 and CDR2 are SEHNR and FQNEAQ. Relative to germline, V is missing 2 bases and J is missing 14 bases, with 11 bases of the junction outside any gene match. The CDR3 runs 15 amino acids, cysteine and phenylalanine included. Only the CDR3 DNA is retained, 45 bases long and in frame from the first base. The receptor's source is a woman aged 80 or over in good health. The chain joins TRBV7-9 to TRBJ1-6; the junction holds 8 bases that match TRBD1. The sample was blood. The CDR3 region reads CASSLSTGGSLTLHF. In nucleotides, the sequence is TGTGCCAGCAGCTTATCTACAGGGGGATCTTTAACCCTCCACTTT.